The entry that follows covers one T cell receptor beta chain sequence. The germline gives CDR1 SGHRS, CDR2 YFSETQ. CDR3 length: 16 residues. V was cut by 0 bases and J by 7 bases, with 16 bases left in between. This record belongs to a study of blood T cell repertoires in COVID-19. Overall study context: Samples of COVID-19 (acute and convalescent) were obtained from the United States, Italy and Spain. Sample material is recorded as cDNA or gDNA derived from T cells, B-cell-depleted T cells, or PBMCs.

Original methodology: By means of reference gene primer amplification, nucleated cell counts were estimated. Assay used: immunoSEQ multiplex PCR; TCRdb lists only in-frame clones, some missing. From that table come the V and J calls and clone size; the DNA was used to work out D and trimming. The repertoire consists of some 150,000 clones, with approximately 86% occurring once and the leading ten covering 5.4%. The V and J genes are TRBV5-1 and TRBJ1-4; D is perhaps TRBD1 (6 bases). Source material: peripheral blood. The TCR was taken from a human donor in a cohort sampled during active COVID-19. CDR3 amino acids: CASSLGRGERGEKLFF. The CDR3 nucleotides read TGCGCCAGCAGCTTGGGCAGGGGAGAGAGAGGTGAAAAACTGTTTTTT.